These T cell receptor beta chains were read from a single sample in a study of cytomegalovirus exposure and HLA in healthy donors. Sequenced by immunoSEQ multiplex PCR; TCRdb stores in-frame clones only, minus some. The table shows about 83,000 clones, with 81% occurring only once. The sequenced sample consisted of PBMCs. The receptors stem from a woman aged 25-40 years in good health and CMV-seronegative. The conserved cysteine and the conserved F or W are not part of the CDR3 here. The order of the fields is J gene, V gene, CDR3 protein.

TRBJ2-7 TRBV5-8 ASSWGGVGPLRQY
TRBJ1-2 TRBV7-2 ASSLAGQGAGGYT
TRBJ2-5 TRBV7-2 ASSLMAANQETQY
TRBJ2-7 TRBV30 AWSVKAGGGEQY
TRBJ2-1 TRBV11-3 ASSSIGQNNEQF
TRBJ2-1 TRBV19 ASSIRPSGGSYNEQF
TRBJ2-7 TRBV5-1 ASSLVGTSGKYEQY
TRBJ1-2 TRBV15 ATSRAGTRYGYT
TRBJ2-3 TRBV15 ATSREPGQGSTDTQY
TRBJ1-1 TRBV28 ASSPPGQPNTEAF
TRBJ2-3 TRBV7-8 ASRRSPSPQDTQY
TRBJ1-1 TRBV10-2 ASSGQVNTEAF
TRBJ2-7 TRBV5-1 ASSSGQGAITYEQY
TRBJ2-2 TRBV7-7 ASSHKTGGGGELF
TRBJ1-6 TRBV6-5 ASTRGVLGDSPLH
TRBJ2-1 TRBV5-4 ASSTAREQF
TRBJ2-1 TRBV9 ASSVAGGSSYNEQF
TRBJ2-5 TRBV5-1 ASSLDAMYQETQY
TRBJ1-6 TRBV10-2 ASSDPSPSPLH
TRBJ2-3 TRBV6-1 ASSETGDVTDTQY
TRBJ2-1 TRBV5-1 ASSGSGQQNEQF
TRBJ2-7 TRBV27 ASSSPIRDRVYEQY
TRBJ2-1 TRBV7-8 ASSSTASSYNEQF
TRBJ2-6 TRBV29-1 SVTTTPGANVLT
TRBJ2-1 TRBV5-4 ASSLNPRGQAYNEQF
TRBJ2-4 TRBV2 ASSQTGGAAKNIQY
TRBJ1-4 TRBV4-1 ASSPRLGEKLF
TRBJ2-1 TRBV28 ASSFLGGGYNEQF
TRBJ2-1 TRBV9 ASSPLSGRAGEQF